A selection of T cell receptor beta chains follows, all from one sample in a study of blood T cells in healthy people across ages. TCRdb fed the 5' RACE reads into MiXCR, producing one record per CDR3 protein. The repertoire holds roughly 1.7 million distinct CDR3 sequences, with about 31% as singletons. The specimen was blood. Receptor source: a woman between 25 and 40 years old in good health. CDR3s leave out the opening cysteine and the closing phenylalanine or tryptophan. Each record gives: J gene, V gene, CDR3 protein.

TRBJ2-3,TRBV20-1,SARDPGRLGTDTQY
TRBJ2-3,TRBV7-9,ASSSTGGMTDTQY
TRBJ2-3,TRBV2,ASSDKVAGQHTDTQY
TRBJ2-5,TRBV7-9,ASSFYGTGAREETQY
TRBJ2-7,TRBV6-1,ASSEGGTGGYEQY
TRBJ2-6,TRBV7-9,ASSFILLPLGANVLT
TRBJ2-3,TRBV5-1,ASSLAIGTTDTQY
TRBJ2-3,TRBV27,ASSPHSPYVGRTDTQY
TRBJ2-7,TRBV7-7,ASSSGQNTLYNEQY
TRBJ1-2,TRBV9,ASSPRDRGTHNYGYT
TRBJ2-6,TRBV27,ASSNLAGDSGANVLT
TRBJ2-7,TRBV11-2,ASSLGPWGTYEQY
TRBJ2-1,TRBV28,ASSSGKAEASYNEQF
TRBJ2-1,TRBV28,ASSLRLAGGLHEQF
-,TRBV28,ASSTQGGPYGYEQY
-,TRBV7-6,ASSLEGDRVRETQY
TRBJ2-7,TRBV7-3,ASSLTPGTGQYEQY
TRBJ2-1,TRBV11-2,ASSLGVRSYNEQF
TRBJ2-1,TRBV10-3,AISEGSGGADNEQF
TRBJ1-2,TRBV5-1,ASSLDAKGGYT
TRBJ2-1,TRBV25-1,ASTNPSSYNEQF
TRBJ2-6,TRBV6-2/TRBV6-3,ASSYGLSSGANVLT
TRBJ2-2,TRBV7-3,ASSLDRGTGELF
TRBJ2-2,TRBV5-5,ASSYQTAGELF
TRBJ2-6,TRBV30,AWMEPGRYSGANVLT
TRBJ1-1,TRBV20-1,SARETSRNTEAF
TRBJ1-2,TRBV27,ASSGAQADTSYGYT
TRBJ2-7,TRBV30,AWTIGLTYEQY
TRBJ2-3,TRBV18,ASSLGARGTDTQY
TRBJ2-3,TRBV20-1,SLPSTQY
TRBJ2-7,TRBV3-1,ASSSRTGDYEQY
TRBJ1-2,TRBV11-2,ASSPEGQRFDGYT
TRBJ2-5,TRBV9,ASSAWDGQMGETQY
TRBJ2-1,TRBV15,ATSRTFVSDEQF
TRBJ2-1,TRBV4-2,ASSQDLASGRYNEQF
TRBJ2-7,TRBV20-1,SATRQGVSYEQY
TRBJ2-3,TRBV18,ASSPLADTQY
TRBJ1-1,TRBV21-1,ASSITTRGENTEAF
TRBJ2-7,TRBV7-9,ASSPRDSGTYEQY
TRBJ2-1,TRBV28,ASSYDGDEQF
TRBJ2-1,TRBV2,ASSSDAGTLSNEQF
TRBJ2-6,TRBV7-9,ASSGDPGLGANVLT